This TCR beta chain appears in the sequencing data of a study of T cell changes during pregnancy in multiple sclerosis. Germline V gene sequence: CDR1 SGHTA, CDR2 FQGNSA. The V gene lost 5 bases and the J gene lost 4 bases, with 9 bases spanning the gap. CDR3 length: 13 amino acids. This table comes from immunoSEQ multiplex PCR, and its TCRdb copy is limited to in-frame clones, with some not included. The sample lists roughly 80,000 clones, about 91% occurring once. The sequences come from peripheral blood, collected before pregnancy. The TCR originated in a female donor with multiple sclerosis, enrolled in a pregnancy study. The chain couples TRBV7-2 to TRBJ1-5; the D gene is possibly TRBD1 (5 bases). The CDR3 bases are TGTGCCAGCAGCGTAAGGGGTAATCAGCCCCAGCATTTT. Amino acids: CASSVRGNQPQHF. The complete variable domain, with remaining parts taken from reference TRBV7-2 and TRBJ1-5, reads GAGVSQSPSNKVTEKGKDVELRCDPISGHTALYWYRQSLGQGLEFLIYFQGNSAPDKSGLPSDRFSAERTGGSVSTLTIQRTQQEDSAVYLCASSVRGNQPQHFGDGTRLSIL.